This T cell receptor (beta chain) was sequenced in a study of monozygotic twins with inflammatory bowel disease. Germline CDR1 reads SGHTA; CDR2 reads FQGNSA. The CDR3 is 12 residues long. After re-calling the 5' RACE reads, TCRdb lists one entry per CDR3 protein, DNA absent. This table holds approximately 400,000 distinct CDR3 sequences. In the case of this clonotype: The target antigen is unknown.

General study results and limits: Reduced clonotype sharing with other individuals was observed in IBD patients relative to healthy twins, especially with disease activity.

The genes are TRBV7-2 and TRBJ1-2. The TCR sequence derives from a human donor with ulcerative colitis or Crohn's disease, or a healthy co-twin of an affected twin (not recorded which). Sequencing input: blood. The CDR3 loop reads CASSLYAYGYTF.